Shown below are 9 T cell receptor beta chains from a single sample sequenced in a study of T cells after yellow fever vaccination. From the 5' RACE reads, TCRdb called clonotypes with MiXCR, one entry per CDR3 protein. This table holds 240,000 or so distinct CDR3 sequences, 6.9% found once. The sample here was CD4+ T cells sorted from PBMCs, taken 15 days after the yellow fever booster vaccination. The receptors come from a man aged 25 to 40 who received the YFV17D yellow fever vaccine.

This clonotype was recorded at least ten times. The J gene is TRBJ2-3, the V gene TRBV7-2; D perhaps matches TRBD1 (5 bases). CDR1 is SGHTA and CDR2 is FQGNSA in the germline V gene. Between the trimmed V and J ends, which lost 5 bases and 7 bases, there was a span of 10 bases. The CDR3 runs 12 residues. DNA of the CDR3: TGTGCCAGCAGCGTGGGGCCGTATACGCAGTATTTT. Protein sequence: CASSVGPYTQYF.

This clonotype was seen repeatedly, ten times or more. The V call is TRBV5-1, the J call TRBJ2-3; no reliable D call. Germline CDR1 and CDR2: SGHRS and YFSETQ. V lost 2 bases and J 5 bases, leaving 6 bases between the germline ends. CDR3 length: 12 amino acids. CDR3 region: CASSLGVDTQYF. The CDR3 DNA reads as TGCGCCAGCAGCTTAGGAGTAGATACGCAGTATTTT.

The CDR3 DNA reads as TGTGCCAGCAGCCGCGAGGCACAGGGGGCCGCCGAGCAGTACTTC. Its translation: CASSREAQGAAEQYF. V usage is TRBV5-5 and J usage is TRBJ2-7; 9 nucleotides agree with TRBD1. The CDR3 sequence is 15 residues long. The germline V gene encodes CDR1 SGHKS and CDR2 YYEKEE (reference sequence). J gave up 6 bases and V 4 bases, and 11 bases lay outside the gene matches.

The sample holds many counts of this clonotype. The chain employs TRBV18 and TRBJ1-5; tentatively, D is TRBD1 (6 bases). Germline-derived CDR1 and CDR2 are KGHSH and LQKENI. The CDR3 length is 14 residues. V was cut by 1 base and J by 5 bases, with 9 bases left in between. The CDR3 sequence: CASSPQGGDQPQHF. CDR3 nucleotides: TGTGCCAGCTCACCACAGGGGGGAGATCAGCCCCAGCATTTT.

This clonotype was observed a handful of times. The gene calls are TRBV5-1 and TRBJ2-6; TRBD1 matches at 10 bases. Germline CDR1 SGHRS, CDR2 YFSETQ. The CDR3 totals 17 residues. The V segment lost 0 bases and the J segment 2 bases; nucleotides outside the gene matches: 2. CDR3 nucleotides: TGCGCCAGCAGCTTGGGACAGGGGGCGCCTGGGGCCAACGTCCTGACTTTC. This sequence encodes CASSLGQGAPGANVLTF.

This chain uses TRBV5-1 with TRBJ2-5; 9 nucleotides match TRBD2. Germline lookup yields CDR1 SGHRS and CDR2 YFSETQ. Unmatched junction bases numbered 9, after V lost 4 bases and J lost 5 bases. The CDR3 runs to 15 residues. CDR3 loop: CASSAGGSGSETQYF. In DNA form, the CDR3 reads TGCGCCAGCAGCGCTGGTGGTAGCGGGAGTGAGACCCAGTACTTC.

This clonotype was counted at least ten times. The chain carries TRBV29-1 and TRBJ2-6; D is perhaps TRBD2 (6 bases). V was shortened by 7 bases and J by 0 bases, with 7 bases between the two germline ends. The germline gives CDR1 SQVTM, CDR2 ANQGSEA. CDR3 length: 13 residues. The CDR3: CSGRDSGANVLTF. For the CDR3, the DNA is TGCAGCGGGAGGGACTCTGGGGCCAACGTCCTGACTTTC.

This clonotype showed up just a few times. This chain uses TRBV7-6 with TRBJ2-1, with 7 bases aligning to TRBD1. This CDR3 comprises 16 residues. From germline, CDR1 is SGHVS and CDR2 FNYEAQ. J lost 8 bases, V lost 5 bases, and 15 bases had no gene match. This CDR3 reads CASSRQQGTPLDEQFF. The CDR3 region has the DNA TGTGCCAGCAGCCGGCAACAGGGGACCCCGTTGGATGAGCAGTTCTTC.

This clonotype was counted many times. The CDR3 region has the DNA TGTGCCAGCAGTCGCAGGGCGAGCTCCTACGAGCAGTACTTC. It encodes CASSRRASSYEQYF. J is TRBJ2-7 and V is TRBV25-1; D possibly corresponds to TRBD1 (5 bases). V was cut by 5 bases and J by 0 bases, with 11 bases left in between. The CDR3 sequence is 14 residues long. Germline V lookup: CDR1 MGHDK, CDR2 SYGVNS.